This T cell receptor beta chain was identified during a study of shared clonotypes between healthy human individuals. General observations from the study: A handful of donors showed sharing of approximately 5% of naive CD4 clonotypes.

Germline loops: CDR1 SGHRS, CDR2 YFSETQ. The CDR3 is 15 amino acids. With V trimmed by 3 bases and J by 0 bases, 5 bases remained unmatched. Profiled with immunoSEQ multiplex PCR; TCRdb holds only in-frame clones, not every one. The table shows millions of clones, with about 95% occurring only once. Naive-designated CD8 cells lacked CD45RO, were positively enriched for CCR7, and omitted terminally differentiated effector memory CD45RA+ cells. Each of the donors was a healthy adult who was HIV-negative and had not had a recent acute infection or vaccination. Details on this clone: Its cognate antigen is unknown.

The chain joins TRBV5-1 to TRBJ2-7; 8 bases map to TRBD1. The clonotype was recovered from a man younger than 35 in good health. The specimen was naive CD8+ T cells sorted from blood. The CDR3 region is CASSWGQAYSYEQYF. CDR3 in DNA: TGCGCCAGCAGCTGGGGACAGGCGTACTCCTACGAGCAGTACTTC.